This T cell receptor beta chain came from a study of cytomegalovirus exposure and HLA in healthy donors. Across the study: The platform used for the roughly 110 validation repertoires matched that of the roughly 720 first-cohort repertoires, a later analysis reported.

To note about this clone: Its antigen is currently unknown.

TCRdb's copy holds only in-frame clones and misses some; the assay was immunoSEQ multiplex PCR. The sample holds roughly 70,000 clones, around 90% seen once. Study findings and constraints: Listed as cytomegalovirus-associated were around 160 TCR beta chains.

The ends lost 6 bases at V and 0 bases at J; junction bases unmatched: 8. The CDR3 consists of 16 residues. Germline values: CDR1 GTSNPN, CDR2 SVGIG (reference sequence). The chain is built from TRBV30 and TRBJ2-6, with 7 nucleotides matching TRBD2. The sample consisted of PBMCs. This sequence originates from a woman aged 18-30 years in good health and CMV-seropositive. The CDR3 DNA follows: TGTGCCTGCCATGGACGGGGGGACTCTGGGGCCAACGTCCTGACTTTC. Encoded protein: CACHGRGDSGANVLTF.